Here is one T cell receptor beta chain with its context. Its target is not known. The V gene's germline CDR1 is SEHNR and CDR2 FQNEAQ (reference sequence). The CDR3 has 16 amino acids. V gave up 5 bases and J gave up 5 bases; unmatched junction bases: 11. The investigators amplified TCR beta CDR3 regions from RNA transcripts. The HTBI primer set was used in a first-round RT-PCR of the TCR CDR3. TCRdb redid the calling of the multiplex PCR reads with MiXCR, one entry per CDR3 protein. The profile covers roughly 570,000 distinct CDR3 sequences, with around 46% appearing a single time and around 7.7% taken by the ten largest. The entry originates in a study of T cells in Graves' hyperthyroidism and ophthalmopathy. General observations from the study: Patients with ophthalmopathy were separated from those with stable hyperthyroidism by a 13 V-J model.

Each patient was aged 18 to 65 and had newly diagnosed hyperthyroidism of under 2 months' duration. Orbital computed tomography and thyroid ultrasound, together with serum TRAb and thyroxine and clinical symptoms, were used for diagnoses. This rearrangement joins TRBV7-9 to TRBJ2-5, with 10 nucleotides matching TRBD2. Sequenced input: peripheral blood or thyroid tissue (not recorded which). This receptor was taken from a woman between 18 and 30 years old with Graves' hyperthyroidism. CDR3 protein: CASSAALAGAGETQYF. DNA of the CDR3: TGTGCCAGCAGCGCGGCGCTAGCGGGGGCCGGGGAGACCCAGTACTTC.